This T cell receptor (beta chain) was documented in a study of OX40 agonist ivuxolimab in advanced cancers. Across the whole study: Every 2 weeks, patients got intravenous ivuxolimab at one of six dose levels (0.01-10 mg/kg). Study observations and caveats: Partly responding patients at 0.1-3.0 mg/kg showed some of the smallest clonal expansion. In general, CD8+ T cells held more expanded clones than CD4+ did, on average.

In regard to this clone: As yet, its antigen is unknown.

The repertoire was sequenced with immunoSEQ multiplex PCR; TCRdb's copy has only in-frame clones and lacks some. The data contain 20,000 to 25,000 clones, under 90% of them seen just once; the ten biggest clones take up approximately 37%. The clonotype was recovered from an adult with an advanced solid tumor such as melanoma, head and neck, liver or kidney cancer. This sample comprised CD4+ or CD8+ T cells sorted from blood, obtained in a trial of the OX40 agonist ivuxolimab.

The CDR3 sequence: CASSHGQGTAEAFF. DNA for the CDR3: TGTGCCAGCAGCCACGGACAGGGTACGGCTGAAGCTTTCTTT. This sequence joins TRBV5-5 and TRBJ1-1; 8 bases are shared with TRBD1. Germline values: CDR1 SGHKS, CDR2 YYEKEE (reference sequence). The trim removed 4 bases at V and 6 bases at J, leaving 8 bases unmatched. The CDR3 has 14 amino acids.